This is a list of T cell receptor beta chains from one sample in a study of T cell responses to AZD1222 COVID-19 vaccine. This table comes from immunoSEQ multiplex PCR, and its TCRdb copy is limited to in-frame clones, with some not included. The sample yields 100,000 to 150,000 clones, around 87% seen once. Sequenced here: peripheral blood, sampled on day 0 of AZD1222 vaccination. Receptors originate from an adult in good health. CDR3s include the opening cysteine and the closing phenylalanine or tryptophan. Fields, in order: J gene, V gene, clone size, D gene, CDR3 protein, CDR3 DNA. D genes are given only for firm matches. Some rows have no size entry. The others give once, few or many, or a class for an expanded clone.

J gene: TRBJ2-3; V gene: TRBV27; clone size: once; D gene: .; CDR3 protein: CASSLLTSSLRDTQYF; CDR3 DNA: TGTGCCAGCAGTTTATTAACTTCTTCCCTGAGGGATACGCAGTATTTT
J gene: TRBJ2-1; V gene: TRBV5-1; clone size: few; D gene: .; CDR3 protein: CASSSVSTGGQFF; CDR3 DNA: TGCGCCAGCAGCTCCGTATCCACCGGGGGGCAGTTCTTC
J gene: TRBJ1-2; V gene: TRBV19; clone size: few; D gene: .; CDR3 protein: CASTPEVLAPGYGYTF; CDR3 DNA: TGTGCCAGTACCCCAGAGGTGCTGGCCCCGGGCTATGGCTACACCTTC
J gene: TRBJ1-3; V gene: TRBV4-3; clone size: .; D gene: .; CDR3 protein: CASSQDGTPGNTIYF; CDR3 DNA: TGCGCCAGCAGCCAAGATGGGACGCCTGGAAACACCATATATTTT
J gene: TRBJ1-6; V gene: TRBV3-1/TRBV3-2; clone size: .; D gene: .; CDR3 protein: CASSQEVRSPLHF; CDR3 DNA: TGTGCCAGCAGCCAAGAGGTGCGATCACCCCTCCACTTT
J gene: TRBJ2-7; V gene: TRBV18; clone size: .; D gene: TRBD2; CDR3 protein: CASSPRTGRLAGVREQYF; CDR3 DNA: TGTGCCAGCTCACCACGGACAGGGCGACTAGCGGGAGTGAGGGAGCAGTACTTC
J gene: TRBJ1-3; V gene: TRBV6-2/TRBV6-3; clone size: .; D gene: .; CDR3 protein: CASSYSDLSSGNTIYF; CDR3 DNA: TGTGCCAGCAGTTACTCCGACCTAAGCTCCGGAAACACCATATATTTT
J gene: TRBJ1-2; V gene: TRBV19; clone size: .; D gene: TRBD1; CDR3 protein: CASSAQGTGDYGYTF; CDR3 DNA: TGTGCCAGTAGTGCCCAAGGGACAGGGGACTATGGCTACACCTTC
J gene: TRBJ1-1; V gene: TRBV7-3; clone size: .; D gene: .; CDR3 protein: CASSPRRNTEAFF; CDR3 DNA: TGTGCCAGCAGCCCCCGTCGTAACACTGAAGCTTTCTTT
J gene: TRBJ1-3; V gene: TRBV9; clone size: .; D gene: .; CDR3 protein: CASSGDLRGSGNTIYF; CDR3 DNA: TGTGCCAGCAGCGGAGACCTCAGGGGCTCTGGAAACACCATATATTTT
J gene: TRBJ2-1; V gene: TRBV5-6; clone size: .; D gene: .; CDR3 protein: CASSFPGLPNEQFF; CDR3 DNA: TGTGCCAGCAGCTTTCCCGGACTACCCAATGAGCAGTTCTTC
J gene: TRBJ1-2; V gene: TRBV7-2; clone size: .; D gene: .; CDR3 protein: CASSPGGRTRGYTF; CDR3 DNA: TGTGCCAGCAGCCCGGGGGGTCGCACTAGGGGCTACACCTTC
J gene: TRBJ1-2; V gene: TRBV3-1/TRBV3-2; clone size: .; D gene: .; CDR3 protein: CASSQRPAQDRTNYGYTF; CDR3 DNA: TGTGCCAGCAGCCAACGGCCAGCGCAGGACAGAACTAACTATGGCTACACCTTC
J gene: TRBJ2-7; V gene: TRBV7-8; clone size: .; D gene: .; CDR3 protein: CASSLRASSSYEQYF; CDR3 DNA: TGTGCCAGCAGCCTGAGGGCCTCGAGCTCCTACGAGCAGTACTTC
J gene: TRBJ2-1; V gene: TRBV18; clone size: .; D gene: TRBD1; CDR3 protein: CASSPGQATRNEQFF; CDR3 DNA: TGTGCCAGCTCGCCGGGACAGGCCACGAGGAATGAGCAGTTCTTC
J gene: TRBJ2-7; V gene: TRBV3-1/TRBV3-2; clone size: .; D gene: .; CDR3 protein: CASSQAGGEQYF; CDR3 DNA: TGTGCCAGCAGCCAAGCGGGTGGCGAGCAGTACTTC
J gene: TRBJ2-7; V gene: TRBV7-2; clone size: .; D gene: TRBD1; CDR3 protein: CASSYRDRGREQYF; CDR3 DNA: TGTGCCAGCAGTTACCGGGACAGGGGGCGCGAGCAGTACTTC
J gene: TRBJ1-2; V gene: TRBV5-1; clone size: .; D gene: TRBD1; CDR3 protein: CASSLEGQGNGYTF; CDR3 DNA: TGCGCCAGCAGCTTGGAGGGACAGGGAAATGGCTACACCTTC
J gene: TRBJ1-1; V gene: TRBV5-1; clone size: .; D gene: TRBD1; CDR3 protein: CASSLAGDSPNTEAFF; CDR3 DNA: TGCGCCAGCAGCTTGGCGGGGGACAGCCCGAACACTGAAGCTTTCTTT
J gene: TRBJ1-2; V gene: TRBV18; clone size: few; D gene: TRBD1; CDR3 protein: CASSPRQGANGYTF; CDR3 DNA: TGTGCCAGCTCACCTCGACAGGGGGCGAATGGCTACACCTTC
J gene: TRBJ2-3; V gene: TRBV5-1; clone size: .; D gene: .; CDR3 protein: CASILGWGAGDTQYF; CDR3 DNA: TGCGCCAGCATTCTGGGTTGGGGGGCCGGAGATACGCAGTATTTT
J gene: TRBJ2-7; V gene: TRBV5-5; clone size: .; D gene: .; CDR3 protein: CASSLVGYEQYF; CDR3 DNA: TGTGCCAGCAGCTTGGTTGGGTACGAGCAGTACTTC
J gene: TRBJ2-7; V gene: TRBV5-1; clone size: once; D gene: TRBD1; CDR3 protein: CASSPQTGGEQYF; CDR3 DNA: TGCGCCAGCAGCCCCCAGACAGGGGGAGAGCAGTACTTC
J gene: TRBJ1-2; V gene: TRBV28; clone size: .; D gene: .; CDR3 protein: CASSSGRGYTF; CDR3 DNA: TGTGCCAGCAGTTCCGGTCGGGGCTACACCTTC
J gene: TRBJ2-7; V gene: TRBV4-2; clone size: few; D gene: .; CDR3 protein: CASSQERTISYEQYF; CDR3 DNA: TGTGCCAGCAGCCAAGAGCGGACCATCTCCTACGAGCAGTACTTC
J gene: TRBJ2-1; V gene: TRBV5-4; clone size: .; D gene: .; CDR3 protein: CASSLARDTEQFF; CDR3 DNA: TGTGCCAGCAGCTTGGCTAGGGACACTGAGCAGTTCTTC
J gene: TRBJ1-1; V gene: TRBV28; clone size: .; D gene: .; CDR3 protein: CASNGLNTEAFF; CDR3 DNA: TGTGCCAGCAACGGATTGAACACTGAAGCTTTCTTT